This T cell receptor (beta chain) was documented in a study of T cell repertoires in cytomegalovirus infection (dated by TCRdb to 2018 to 2020). For the wider study: Alongside well-studied HLA-B-restricted epitopes, the peptide stimulations were aimed at recently identified HLA-C-restricted CMV epitopes, whose presentation resists viral immunomodulation. The HLA type of each donor mattered for the analysis, because public TCR beta signatures pointed to carriage of CMV infection along with the matching HLA type.

CDR1 and CDR2 (SGHTA, FQGNSA) derive from the germline V gene. The CDR3, cysteine through phenylalanine, is 15 amino acids long. The CDR3 DNA has 45 bases and is translated from base 1. Compared with germline, V lacks 1 base and J lacks 6 bases; bases without a gene match: 5. About this clonotype itself: What antigen it recognizes has not been identified. Per-base qualities were not stored, and no clone one base away is much larger.

The data were produced on an Illumina HiSeq 1500. The public sequencing data were trimmed at Q25 with fastp and processed into clonotypes with MiXCR by TCRdb, which kept only in-frame beta chains. All rows with the same CDR3 protein become a single entry with the most common DNA and genes. This sample gives about 340,000 distinct CDR3 sequences in total; approximately 32% of them show up just once. Of the sample, around 20% falls within the top ten clones. The intended sense of this specimen's treatment or condition label: in vitro stimulation with specific CMV peptide epitopes to enrich CMV-specific T cells. Study-level results and caveats: Carriers of CMV infection plus the relevant HLA type were discriminated by the cumulative frequency of public TCR beta family members in the study cohort and in an independent approximately 360-donor cohort. The ex vivo response was dominated by HLA-C-restricted CMV-specific TCR beta clonotypes, which also provided the single most frequent clonotype in two of eight donors.

The source material was cultured PBMCs, sampled from culture after CMV antigen stimulation. The chain is assembled from TRBV7-2 and TRBJ2-1, and TRBD2 matches 8 of the central bases. The receptor comes from a human donor in good health (CMV status not recorded). Some clones in this sample may be carry-over from other donors' samples. The CDR3 reads CASSLVAGIGNEQFF. The DNA reads TGTGCCAGCAGCTTAGTAGCGGGGATCGGCAATGAGCAGTTCTTC. Here the CDR3 is joined to the reference TRBV7-2 and TRBJ2-1 genes, and the full variable domain is: GAGVSQSPSNKVTEKGKDVELRCDPISGHTALYWYRQSLGQGLEFLIYFQGNSAPDKSGLPSDRFSAERTGGSVSTLTIQRTQQEDSAVYLCASSLVAGIGNEQFFGPGTRLTVL.